These T cell receptor beta chains were read from a single sample in a study of T cells in Graves' hyperthyroidism and ophthalmopathy. TCRdb re-called the multiplex PCR reads with MiXCR, one entry per CDR3 protein. In the table there are more than 550,000 distinct CDR3 sequences, just under 45% of which are singletons. Sequenced sample: peripheral blood or thyroid tissue (not recorded which). These receptors all stem from an adult man with Graves' disease, either hyperthyroidism or ophthalmopathy (not recorded which). The CDR3 runs from the conserved cysteine through the conserved F or W. A D gene is named only where the DNA matches it firmly. Clone size, where shown, is once, few, many, or a class for clones that have expanded.

D: TRBD1; J: TRBJ1-2; size: NA; V: TRBV7-4; DNA: TGTGCCAGCTCACCAAACCGGGACAGCTATGGCTACACCTTC; CDR3: CASSPNRDSYGYTF
D: NA; J: TRBJ1-1; size: NA; V: TRBV12-3/TRBV12-4; DNA: TGTGCCAGCAGTCGGATCGCTGAAGCTTTCTTT; CDR3: CASSRIAEAFF
D: TRBD2; J: TRBJ2-5; size: few; V: TRBV11-2; DNA: TGTGCCAGCAGCTTCCAGGCGGGAGTAGAGACCCAGTACTTC; CDR3: CASSFQAGVETQYF
D: NA; J: TRBJ2-7; size: NA; V: TRBV24-1; DNA: TGTGCCACCAGTGATCAGAAGTTGGGAGCGCACTACGAGCAGTACTTC; CDR3: CATSDQKLGAHYEQYF
D: NA; J: TRBJ1-4; size: NA; V: TRBV29-1; DNA: TGCAGCGTTAGGGCGGGAACTAATGAAAAACTGTTTTTT; CDR3: CSVRAGTNEKLFF
D: NA; J: TRBJ1-4; size: NA; V: TRBV6-6; DNA: TGTGCCAGCTCGACGGTGAATGAAAAACTGTTTTTT; CDR3: CASSTVNEKLFF
D: NA; J: TRBJ1-1; size: few; V: TRBV20-1; DNA: TGCAGTGCCATGGGACAAATGAACACTGAAGCTTTCTTT; CDR3: CSAMGQMNTEAFF
D: NA; J: TRBJ2-5; size: many; V: TRBV7-8; DNA: TGTGCCAGCAGCTTCTTGGGATCGAGGGGAGAGACCCAGTACTTC; CDR3: CASSFLGSRGETQYF
D: NA; J: TRBJ1-6; size: NA; V: TRBV10-3; DNA: TGTGCCATCAGTGAGAGGGGCAGAGATAATTCACCCCTCCACTTT; CDR3: CAISERGRDNSPLHF
D: NA; J: TRBJ2-6; size: few; V: TRBV14; DNA: TGTGCCAGCAGCCAATGGGGCAGGACCTCCTCTGGGGCCAACGTCCTGACTTTC; CDR3: CASSQWGRTSSGANVLTF
D: NA; J: TRBJ1-2; size: few; V: TRBV12-3/TRBV12-4; DNA: TGTGCCAGCAGCCAAAGGACCGTCGCCGGCTACACCTTC; CDR3: CASSQRTVAGYTF
D: TRBD1; J: TRBJ1-6; size: many; V: TRBV25-1; DNA: TGTGCCAGCAGTGTATACGGACAGGGGGCATCACCCCTCCACTTT; CDR3: CASSVYGQGASPLHF
D: NA; J: TRBJ1-2; size: many; V: TRBV7-2; DNA: TGTGCCAGCAGCTCGACCAGGGACGGCTACACCTTC; CDR3: CASSSTRDGYTF
D: NA; J: TRBJ2-5; size: NA; V: TRBV7-2; DNA: TGTGCCAGCAGACGGATGGGACAGTACTTC; CDR3: CASRRMGQYF
D: NA; J: TRBJ2-7; size: NA; V: TRBV20-1; DNA: TGCAGTTTAGGCTTGGACGAGCAGTACTTC; CDR3: CSLGLDEQYF
D: TRBD2; J: TRBJ2-3; size: NA; V: TRBV7-2; DNA: TGTGCCAGCAGCCGGACTAGCGGGATGGAGACAGATACGCAGTATTTT; CDR3: CASSRTSGMETDTQYF
D: TRBD1; J: TRBJ1-5; size: NA; V: TRBV10-3; DNA: TGTGCCATCAGTACAGGGGGCGCAGGCAATCAGCCCCAGCATTTT; CDR3: CAISTGGAGNQPQHF
D: NA; J: TRBJ2-7; size: few; V: TRBV5-6; DNA: TGTGCCAGCAGCTTAGTTCGGGGCACAACCTACGAGCAGTACTTC; CDR3: CASSLVRGTTYEQYF
D: TRBD1; J: TRBJ2-7; size: NA; V: TRBV10-2; DNA: TGCGCCAGCAGTGACAGGACAGGAACCTACGAGCAGTACTTC; CDR3: CASSDRTGTYEQYF
D: NA; J: TRBJ2-7; size: NA; V: TRBV25-1; DNA: TGTGCCAGCTTGGACAAACGATACGAGCAGTACTTC; CDR3: CASLDKRYEQYF
D: NA; J: TRBJ1-4; size: once; V: TRBV7-4; DNA: TGTGCCAGCAGCGTAGGGGGGGCGAGCGAAAAACTGTTTTTT; CDR3: CASSVGGASEKLFF
D: TRBD1; J: TRBJ1-6; size: few; V: TRBV7-9; DNA: TGTGCCAGCAGCTTGTATGCGACAGGGGTAGGATTCACCCTCCACTTT; CDR3: CASSLYATGVGFTLHF
D: TRBD1; J: TRBJ1-1; size: once; V: TRBV25-1; DNA: TGTGCCAGCAGTGAATCAGGGGGCGCAATTGGAACTGAAGCTTTCTTT; CDR3: CASSESGGAIGTEAFF
D: TRBD1; J: TRBJ1-4; size: few; V: TRBV27; DNA: TGTGCCAGCAGTCCCCGGACAGGGGGAAGTAATGAAAAACTGTTTTTT; CDR3: CASSPRTGGSNEKLFF
D: NA; J: TRBJ1-4; size: NA; V: TRBV20-1; DNA: TGCAGTGCTAGAGATTCGGATAGGGCCCGAGTAACTAATGAAAAACTGTTTTTT; CDR3: CSARDSDRARVTNEKLFF
D: NA; J: TRBJ1-5; size: NA; V: TRBV7-9; DNA: TGTGCCAGCAGCCCCGACGGAGGTAGCAATCAGCCCCAGCATTTT; CDR3: CASSPDGGSNQPQHF
D: NA; J: TRBJ2-7; size: few; V: TRBV2; DNA: TGTGCCAGCAGTGAAAATAGGGGCCATTATTACGAGCAGTACTTC; CDR3: CASSENRGHYYEQYF
D: NA; J: TRBJ1-5; size: once; V: TRBV24-1; DNA: TGTGCCACCAGTGAAATCGGTCAGCCCCAGCATTTT; CDR3: CATSEIGQPQHF
D: TRBD1; J: TRBJ1-6; size: few; V: TRBV7-8; DNA: TGTGCCAGCAGTCAATCAAGGACAGGGAGGAATTCACCCCTCCACTTT; CDR3: CASSQSRTGRNSPLHF
D: NA; J: TRBJ1-2; size: many; V: TRBV2; DNA: TGTGCCAGCGGACACGGCGTTAACTATGGCTACACCTTC; CDR3: CASGHGVNYGYTF
D: NA; J: TRBJ1-3; size: many; V: TRBV2; DNA: TGTGCCAGCAGTACCGGACAGTACTCTGGAAACACCATATATTTT; CDR3: CASSTGQYSGNTIYF
D: NA; J: TRBJ1-2; size: NA; V: TRBV2; DNA: TGTACCAGCAATGGAAGGGCGGACTATGGCTACACCTTC; CDR3: CTSNGRADYGYTF
D: TRBD2; J: TRBJ2-2; size: few; V: TRBV7-8; DNA: TGTGCCAGCAGCTTATCCGGGGGTAGCGGGCTGACCGGGGAGCTGTTTTTT; CDR3: CASSLSGGSGLTGELFF
D: NA; J: TRBJ1-2; size: few; V: TRBV28; DNA: TGTGCCAGCAGTTACAGAGACAAATATGGCTACACCTTC; CDR3: CASSYRDKYGYTF
D: TRBD1; J: TRBJ1-1; size: NA; V: TRBV9; DNA: TGTGCCAGCAGTTACTCGGGGACAGGATCTGCTGAAGCTTTCTTT; CDR3: CASSYSGTGSAEAFF
D: TRBD1; J: TRBJ1-6; size: NA; V: TRBV20-1; DNA: TGCAGTGCTGGGACTCAGGACAGGTTCAGCTCCTATAATTCACCCCTCCACTTT; CDR3: CSAGTQDRFSSYNSPLHF
D: NA; J: TRBJ2-6; size: many; V: TRBV10-3; DNA: TGTGCCATCAAAGGGGGTAGCGGCAACTCTGGGGCCAACGTCCTGACTTTC; CDR3: CAIKGGSGNSGANVLTF
D: NA; J: TRBJ2-3; size: NA; V: TRBV7-6; DNA: TGTGCCAGCAGCTCTCTAGGAAATACGCAGTATTTT; CDR3: CASSSLGNTQYF
D: NA; J: TRBJ1-4; size: many; V: TRBV12-3/TRBV12-4; DNA: TGTGCCAGCAGTCCCTCTTGGAATGAAAAACTGTTTTTT; CDR3: CASSPSWNEKLFF
D: NA; J: TRBJ1-3; size: many; V: TRBV29-1; DNA: TGCAGCGTTGAACGTCCAGGCTCTGGAAACACCATATATTTT; CDR3: CSVERPGSGNTIYF
D: NA; J: TRBJ1-1; size: few; V: TRBV7-9; DNA: TGTGCCAGCAGTTATGGGAATATGAACACTGAAGCTTTCTTT; CDR3: CASSYGNMNTEAFF
D: NA; J: TRBJ2-7; size: NA; V: TRBV7-9; DNA: TGTGCCAGCAGCTCCGGGAGAGCTGTGCAGTACTTC; CDR3: CASSSGRAVQYF
D: TRBD1; J: TRBJ1-5; size: NA; V: TRBV29-1; DNA: TGCAGCGTCGCCGGGACAGGGGAAAATCAGCCCCAGCATTTT; CDR3: CSVAGTGENQPQHF
D: NA; J: TRBJ1-2; size: NA; V: TRBV6-5; DNA: TGTGCCAGCAGACCCGGACAGCGCTATGGCTACACCTTC; CDR3: CASRPGQRYGYTF
D: NA; J: TRBJ1-1; size: NA; V: TRBV10-3; DNA: TGTGCCATCATGCCGGGACGGGGCGACACTGAAGCTTTCTTT; CDR3: CAIMPGRGDTEAFF
D: NA; J: TRBJ1-5; size: many; V: TRBV2; DNA: TGTGCCAGCACCTGGACGGAAAATCAGCCCCAGCATTTT; CDR3: CASTWTENQPQHF